What follows describes a single T cell receptor (beta chain). TCRdb keeps only in-frame clones here, not all; method: immunoSEQ multiplex PCR. The profile shows about 190,000 clones, under 85% of them singletons. This sample stems from a study of blood T cell repertoires in COVID-19. The source of this sequence is a woman aged 40 to 55 with acute or convalescent COVID-19. Sequencing used peripheral blood.

The CDR3 region has the DNA TGTGCCAGCAGAGGACAGGGACGGCACTATGGCTACACCTTC. Translated, it gives CASRGQGRHYGYTF. V and J are TRBV27 and TRBJ1-2, with 8 bases lining up with TRBD1. The CDR3 runs 14 residues. The trim removed 6 bases at V and 3 bases at J, leaving 6 bases unmatched. Looked up from germline, CDR1 is MNHEY and CDR2 is SMNVEV (reference sequence).